One sample yielded the 27 T cell receptor beta chains listed below, sequenced in a study of CXCR3-negative and CXCR3-positive naive CD8 T cells. The method, 5' RACE with UMI labels, was used to prepare the TRB cDNA libraries. TCRdb re-called the 5' RACE reads; every CDR3 protein appears as one record, without DNA. In total, the table holds tens of thousands of distinct CDR3 sequences. Sequenced sample: naive CXCR3- CD8+ T cells from blood. The subset is: CD45RO-CCR7+CD27+CD95- naive CD8+ T cells lacking CXCR3 (TNR3-). These receptors were taken from a human donor in good health. Some clones in this sample may be carry-over from other donors' samples.

The CDR3 is CASSESGLGYEQYF. J is TRBJ2-7 and V is TRBV28; TCRdb's D call of TRBD2 is untestable without DNA. The CDR3 is made up of 14 amino acids. CDR1 and CDR2 from the germline V gene are MDHEN and SYDVKM. The complete variable domain, with remaining parts taken from reference TRBV28 and TRBJ2-7, reads DVKVTQSSRYLVKRTGEKVFLECVQDMDHENMFWYRQDPGLGLRLIYFSYDVKMKEKGDIPEGYSVSREKKERFSLILESASTNQTSMYLCASSESGLGYEQYFGPGTRLTVT.

The rearrangement joins TRBV10-3 to TRBJ2-6. This CDR3 is 14 amino acids long. Germline assignment: CDR1 ENHRY and CDR2 SYGVKD. The CDR3 protein is CAISEGFGANVLTF.

V is TRBV29-1 and J is TRBJ2-7; TCRdb designates TRBD1, a call that cannot be tested without DNA. The CDR3 is 12 residues long. Per germline, CDR1 SQVTM and CDR2 ANQGSEA. This chain's CDR3 is CSVDTGSYEQYF.

The chain combines TRBV29-1 with TRBJ1-1; absent DNA, TCRdb's TRBD1 call cannot be checked. The CDR3 runs 15 residues. Germline V gives CDR1 SQVTM, CDR2 ANQGSEA. CDR3 region: CSGDTRWGVNTEAFF.

The chain joins TRBV27 to TRBJ2-7; TCRdb gives TRBD2 as the D gene, but with no DNA this cannot be confirmed. The length of the CDR3 is 15 residues. CDR1 and CDR2 from the germline V gene are MNHEY and SMNVEV (reference sequence). CDR3 residues: CASSSLPSGRSEQYF.

The V gene is TRBV7-2, the J gene TRBJ1-1; TCRdb outputs TRBD1, but without DNA this stays unchecked. The CDR3 totals 16 residues. From germline, CDR1 is SGHTA and CDR2 FQGNSA. CDR3 residues: CASSLERYTGITEAFF.

The CDR3 sequence: CASGLGLRGDYEQYF. This sequence joins TRBV28 and TRBJ2-7; the D call from TCRdb, TRBD2, cannot be confirmed without DNA. Looked up from germline, CDR1 is MDHEN and CDR2 is SYDVKM. The CDR3 has 15 residues.

The CDR3 sequence: CASSLWQMDTGELFF. The chain recombines TRBV5-1 with TRBJ2-2. Looked up from germline, CDR1 is SGHRS and CDR2 is YFSETQ. The CDR3 contains 15 residues.

The chain is built from TRBV5-6 and TRBJ2-2. Germline V gene lookup returns CDR1 SGHDT and CDR2 YYEEEE. The CDR3 sequence is 14 residues long. The CDR3 sequence: CASSLGSFAGELFF.

The rearrangement uses TRBV20-1 and TRBJ2-3; the TCRdb call, TRBD2, lacks DNA for checking. The CDR3 totals 16 residues. Germline V gives CDR1 DFQATT, CDR2 SNEGSKA (reference sequence). This chain's CDR3 is CSAWTSGGAVTDTQYF.

V is TRBV5-5 and J is TRBJ2-7; TCRdb reports TRBD2, a call that lacks DNA to check it against. Germline CDR1 SGHKS, CDR2 YYEKEE (reference sequence). The length of the CDR3 is 14 residues. CDR3 loop: CASSIRPALYEQYF. Based on the CDR3 plus reference TRBV5-5 and TRBJ2-7, the full variable domain is DAGVTQSPTHLIKTRGQQVTLRCSPISGHKSVSWYQQVLGQGPQFIFQYYEKEERGRGNFPDRFSARQFPNYSSELNVNALLLGDSALYLCASSIRPALYEQYFGPGTRLTVT.

V and J are TRBV10-3 and TRBJ1-1; absent DNA, TCRdb's TRBD1 call cannot be checked. The CDR3 covers 13 residues. Per germline, CDR1 ENHRY and CDR2 SYGVKD. The CDR3 loop reads CAISEGSDRAAFF.

This sequence joins TRBV19 and TRBJ2-2; TCRdb returns TRBD1, unconfirmable since there is no DNA. Germline CDR1 reads LNHDA; CDR2 reads SQIVND (reference sequence). The CDR3 has 14 residues. Here the CDR3 reads CATSDRSKSGELFF.

The CDR3 loop reads CSARDRAKNIQYF. V gene TRBV20-1 combines with J gene TRBJ2-4. This CDR3 contains 13 residues. The V gene's germline CDR1 is DFQATT and CDR2 SNEGSKA (reference sequence).

V is TRBV4-3 and J is TRBJ1-6; TCRdb's D call of TRBD1 is untestable without DNA. CDR3 length: 14 amino acids. The germline V gene has CDR1 LGHNA and CDR2 YSLEER. The CDR3 is CASSQSLENSPLHF.

This chain uses TRBV6-4 with TRBJ2-1; the D gene TCRdb calls, TRBD2, cannot be checked with no DNA. The germline V gene encodes CDR1 MRHNA and CDR2 SNTAGT. CDR3 length equals 15 residues. The CDR3 loop is CASSATSGAYNEQFF.

This chain's CDR3 is CASSYSGQGTRYEQYF. This chain connects TRBV6-2 or TRBV6-3 to TRBJ2-7; TCRdb names TRBD1, which stays unverified in the absence of DNA. This CDR3 is 16 amino acids long. CDR1 MNHEY and CDR2 SVGEGT come from the germline V gene.

The genes are TRBV12-3 or TRBV12-4 and TRBJ1-5; without DNA, the TCRdb call of TRBD1 cannot be checked. This CDR3 region has 15 residues. The CDR3 spells CASSIPTGGGRPQHF.

The CDR3: CASSWDSALPSGGYTF. The chain has TRBV6-2 or TRBV6-3 and TRBJ1-2; TCRdb designates TRBD1, a call that cannot be tested without DNA. CDR1 is MNHEY, CDR2 SVGEGT, per germline. There are 16 residues in the CDR3.

V gene TRBV18 combines with J gene TRBJ1-1. The CDR3 length is 12 residues. CDR1 is KGHSH and CDR2 is LQKENI in the germline V gene. The CDR3 spells CASSPQATEAFF.

V is TRBV29-1 and J is TRBJ2-7; absent DNA, TCRdb's TRBD2 call cannot be checked. Germline values: CDR1 SQVTM, CDR2 ANQGSEA. The CDR3 runs to 13 residues. CDR3 loop: CSVESVTNYEQYF.

The genes are TRBV11-2 and TRBJ1-4; TCRdb lists TRBD1, though no DNA is available to test this call. Germline loops: CDR1 SGHAT, CDR2 FQNNGV. The CDR3 is 15 amino acids. The CDR3 is CASSPEDIPGEKLFF. Supplemented by reference TRBV11-2 and TRBJ1-4, the full variable domain reads EAGVAQSPRYKIIEKRQSVAFWCNPISGHATLYWYQQILGQGPKLLIQFQNNGVVDDSQLPKDRFSAERLKGVDSTLKIQPAKLEDSAVYLCASSPEDIPGEKLFFGSGTQLSVL.

The chain is built from TRBV14 and TRBJ2-1; TCRdb calls TRBD1, which cannot be checked without DNA. Germline-derived CDR1 and CDR2 are SGHDN and FVKESK. This CDR3 has 14 amino acids. Here the CDR3 reads CASSQWVGGNEQFF.

The rearrangement joins TRBV23-1 to TRBJ2-7. TRBV23-1 is flagged as an ORF with uncertain function. The CDR3 is made up of 13 amino acids. CDR3 sequence reads: CASSHGGAYEQYF.

The chain recombines TRBV29-1 with TRBJ2-5; there is no DNA to check the TCRdb D call of TRBD1. Germline CDR1 and CDR2: SQVTM and ANQGSEA. This CDR3 region has 13 residues. This CDR3 reads CSVRPGAQETQYF.

This sequence joins TRBV6-6 and TRBJ2-5. Germline V CDR1 and CDR2: MNHNY, SVGAGI (reference sequence). The CDR3 spans 16 residues. CDR3 sequence reads: CASSTGRTVNQETQYF.

The V gene is TRBV9, the J gene TRBJ2-5; TCRdb's D gene call, TRBD1, goes unchecked for lack of DNA. Germline assignment: CDR1 SGDLS and CDR2 YYNGEE. There are 15 residues in the CDR3. The CDR3 protein is CASSPWDRGGETQYF.